The 10 T cell receptor beta chains below were found in one sample sequenced in a study of T cells after yellow fever vaccination. TCRdb itself ran the 5' RACE reads through MiXCR, one entry per CDR3 protein. Counted here are about 260,000 distinct CDR3 sequences, 10% to 15% occurring once; the ten biggest clones make up approximately 0.49%. Source: CD4+ T cells sorted from PBMCs, taken 45 days after the yellow fever booster vaccination. These receptor sequences come from a man aged 25-45 years who received the YFV17D yellow fever vaccine.

This clonotype was picked up many times. The CDR3 sequence: CSALSGPNTGELFF. In DNA form, the CDR3 reads TGCAGTGCTTTGAGCGGACCGAACACCGGGGAGCTGTTTTTT. The chain is built from TRBV20-1 and TRBJ2-2; TRBD2 might be the D (5 bases). The CDR3 spans 14 residues. Germline values: CDR1 DFQATT, CDR2 SNEGSKA (reference sequence). V was pared by 5 bases and J by 0 bases, with 10 bases between.

In its sample, this clonotype was seen a few times. The chain employs TRBV6-2 or TRBV6-3 and TRBJ2-2; no clear D. V lost 10 bases, J lost 1 base, and 13 bases lay in between. The CDR3 is 14 residues long. Germline loops: CDR1 MNHEY, CDR2 SVGEGT. Here the CDR3 DNA reads TGTGCCATCAAAAGGGCGGTGAACACCGGGGAGCTGTTTTTT. Translated, it gives CAIKRAVNTGELFF.

This clonotype was counted between two and nine times. This chain joins TRBV6-2 or TRBV6-3 and TRBJ1-5; unclear D gene. CDR1 is MNHEY and CDR2 is SVGEGT in the germline V gene. The germline V and J ends were trimmed by 1 base and 7 bases, with 11 bases remaining between them. The CDR3 spans 14 residues. The DNA for the CDR3 is TGTGCCAGCAGTTACTTGGCTCCCGGGCAGCCCCAGCATTTT. This translates into CASSYLAPGQPQHF.

A few counts support this clonotype. This chain links TRBV5-1 with TRBJ2-5; D call uncertain. CDR1 is SGHRS and CDR2 is YFSETQ in the germline V gene. The CDR3 consists of 14 residues. Trimming took off 1 base at V and 1 base at J, with 8 bases between the two ends. The CDR3, as DNA: TGCGCCAGCAGCTTGAAACAGTTCCAAGAGACCCAGTACTTC. As protein: CASSLKQFQETQYF.

This rearrangement joins TRBV20-1 to TRBJ1-2; the D is unclear. Per the germline V gene, CDR1 is DFQATT and CDR2 is SNEGSKA (reference sequence). The ends were cut back, 2 bases at V and 3 bases at J, with 7 bases in the middle. The CDR3 sequence is 12 residues long. CDR3 protein: CSARMTYYGYTF. The CDR3 region has the DNA TGCAGTGCTAGAATGACCTACTATGGCTACACCTTC.

The chain employs TRBV7-2 and TRBJ2-2, with a weak D call TRBD2 (6 bases). The V gene lost 3 bases and the J gene lost 8 bases, with 16 bases spanning the gap. The CDR3 has 15 amino acids. Germline CDR1 is SGHTA and CDR2 is FQGNSA. The CDR3 DNA sequence: TGTGCCAGCAGCTTCCGGCTAGCGAACGCAGGGGAGCTGTTTTTT. Translation gives CASSFRLANAGELFF.

This clonotype occurred many times. This chain joins TRBV7-2 and TRBJ2-1; D is undetermined. Per the germline V gene, CDR1 is SGHTA and CDR2 is FQGNSA. With 2 bases removed from V and 0 bases from J, the gap between germline ends came to 8 bases. The CDR3 runs to 15 residues. The CDR3 DNA is TGTGCCAGCAGCTTATCGGTGAGCTCCTACAATGAGCAGTTCTTC. Translating gives CASSLSVSSYNEQFF. Variable domain in full (rest from reference TRBV7-2 and TRBJ2-1): GAGVSQSPSNKVTEKGKDVELRCDPISGHTALYWYRQSLGQGLEFLIYFQGNSAPDKSGLPSDRFSAERTGGSVSTLTIQRTQQEDSAVYLCASSLSVSSYNEQFFGPGTRLTVL.

J is TRBJ2-3 and V is TRBV5-1; 11 bases fit TRBD2. Germline V lookup: CDR1 SGHRS, CDR2 YFSETQ. This CDR3 has 17 residues. V shed 3 bases and J 2 bases; nucleotides not matched to a gene: 8. The CDR3 nucleotides read TGCGCCAGCAGCTATAGCGGGAGGGCGCGAGTCACAGATACGCAGTATTTT. This sequence encodes CASSYSGRARVTDTQYF.

This clonotype was recorded at least ten times. This chain uses TRBV29-1 with TRBJ2-5, with D possibly TRBD1 on 5 matching bases. Germline V gene sequence: CDR1 SQVTM, CDR2 ANQGSEA. This CDR3 has 14 residues. V lost 3 bases and J 2 bases, leaving 13 bases between the germline ends. The DNA for the CDR3 is TGCAGCGTTGACGGTCTAGACAGTCAAGAGACCCAGTACTTC. This encodes CSVDGLDSQETQYF.

This clonotype came up a few times. Here the CDR3 DNA reads TGTGCCAGCTCGCCCGGACAGGCCGACTACAATGAGCAGTTCTTC. Residues: CASSPGQADYNEQFF. The rearrangement links TRBV18 to TRBJ2-1; 7 positions agree with TRBD1. V dropped 6 bases and J dropped 3; count of bases not matched to a gene: 8. Germline loops: CDR1 KGHSH, CDR2 LQKENI. The CDR3 is made up of 15 amino acids.